The 18 T cell receptor beta chains in this list originate from one sample, sequenced in a study of blood T cell repertoires in COVID-19. TCRdb keeps only in-frame clones here, not all; method: immunoSEQ multiplex PCR. Counted here are more than 150,000 clones, about 86% occurring once; the ten biggest clones make up about a fifth. The specimen sequenced was peripheral blood. The receptor source for this set is a man aged 65 to 79 with active or convalescent COVID-19.

The rearrangement joins TRBV20-1 to TRBJ2-7, with 7 positions matching TRBD1. Germline CDR1 and CDR2: DFQATT and SNEGSKA (reference sequence). This CDR3 has 14 residues. V gave up 3 bases and J gave up 1 base; unmatched junction bases: 6. CDR3 in amino acids: CSASTTGASYEQYF. The CDR3 DNA follows: TGCAGTGCTAGTACCACAGGGGCGTCCTACGAGCAGTACTTC.

This chain links TRBV5-6 with TRBJ1-1; TRBD1 matches at 9 bases. Losses at the gene ends were 4 bases for V and 1 base for J; bases not matched to a gene: 5. CDR1 is SGHDT and CDR2 is YYEEEE in the germline V gene. The length of the CDR3 is 15 residues. For the CDR3, the DNA is TGTGCCAGCAGCCCCCTGGACAGGGGGAACACTGAAGCTTTCTTT. Amino acids: CASSPLDRGNTEAFF.

The chain joins TRBV5-1 to TRBJ2-6; D remains ambiguous. The CDR3 spans 16 residues. CDR1 and CDR2 (germline): SGHRS, YFSETQ. The V end lost 0 bases, the J end lost 2 bases, and 9 bases lay between the germline ends. CDR3 sequence reads: CASSLAQFAGANVLTF. CDR3 sequence (DNA): TGCGCCAGCAGCTTGGCACAGTTCGCTGGGGCCAACGTCCTGACTTTC.

The chain employs TRBV19 and TRBJ2-7, with a weak D call TRBD2 (6 bases). Germline values: CDR1 LNHDA, CDR2 SQIVND (reference sequence). The CDR3 is 16 amino acids. Trimming removed 1 base from V and 3 bases from J, with 16 bases in between. The CDR3 DNA is TGTGCCAGTAGTATAGGGAGGGGTCAGGGCGGCTACGAGCAGTACTTC. Amino acids: CASSIGRGQGGYEQYF.

V usage is TRBV7-2 and J usage is TRBJ1-2, with D perhaps TRBD1 (6 bases). The CDR3 runs 15 residues. The V end was cut by 4 bases, the J end by 7 bases, with 19 bases between. Germline CDR1 and CDR2: SGHTA and FQGNSA. The CDR3 loop is CASSSSGAMGVGYTF. In nucleotides, the CDR3 is TGTGCCAGCAGCTCCTCAGGGGCGATGGGGGTTGGCTACACCTTC.

The sample holds a few counts of this clone. V usage is TRBV19 and J usage is TRBJ2-3; TRBD2 is a possible D gene (6 bases). The V and J ends lost 5 bases and 1 base respectively, with 19 bases between them. Germline values: CDR1 LNHDA, CDR2 SQIVND (reference sequence). The length of the CDR3 is 17 residues. The CDR3 region is CASSAPWGERGTDTQYF. The CDR3 region has the DNA TGTGCCAGTAGTGCCCCTTGGGGGGAGCGGGGCACAGATACGCAGTATTTT.

The chain combines TRBV6-5 with TRBJ2-7; TRBD1 is a possible D gene (5 bases). CDR1 MNHEY and CDR2 SVGAGI come from the germline V gene. V was cut by 7 bases and J by 0 bases, with 16 bases left in between. This CDR3 comprises 15 residues. This CDR3 reads CASTNRPEYSYEQYF. In nucleotides, the CDR3 is TGTGCCAGCACCAACAGGCCAGAATACTCCTACGAGCAGTACTTC.

V usage is TRBV3-1 (or the pseudogene TRBV3-2) and J usage is TRBJ2-7; TRBD1 matches 8 bases. V lost 2 bases and J lost 4; bases outside the gene matches: 7. The CDR3 is made up of 15 amino acids. Germline V lookup: CDR1 LGHDT, CDR2 YNNKEL (reference sequence). The CDR3 reads CASSQPGQGVYEQYF. CDR3 DNA: TGTGCCAGCAGCCAACCTGGACAGGGTGTGTACGAGCAGTACTTC.

The chain links TRBV28 to TRBJ1-6; a weak D match, TRBD1 (5 bases). CDR3 length: 13 residues. From germline, CDR1 is MDHEN and CDR2 SYDVKM. The germline V and J ends were trimmed by 6 bases and 9 bases, with 12 bases remaining between them. The CDR3 nucleotides are TGTGCCAGCAGGGGGCCTCAGGTTTCACCCCTCCACTTT. It specifies CASRGPQVSPLHF.

The chain has TRBV5-5 and TRBJ1-5; 7 nucleotides line up with TRBD1. V trimming: 4 bases; J trimming: 0 bases; junction bases outside the gene matches: 16. Germline V gene sequence: CDR1 SGHKS, CDR2 YYEKEE (reference sequence). The length of the CDR3 is 19 residues. In DNA, the CDR3 is TGTGCCAGCAGCCGAGATATTTTTACAGGGGACAATAGCAATCAGCCCCAGCATTTT. Its translation is CASSRDIFTGDNSNQPQHF.

V gene TRBV9 combines with J gene TRBJ1-2; a possible D gene is TRBD1 (5 bases). CDR3 length: 15 amino acids. The germline V gene encodes CDR1 SGDLS and CDR2 YYNGEE. The V end was cut by 3 bases, the J end by 4 bases, with 16 bases between. The CDR3 DNA follows: TGTGCCAGCAGCGAACGGCAGGGCCCTGGCTATGGCTACACCTTC. Translating it yields CASSERQGPGYGYTF.

CDR3 in DNA: TGTGCCAGCAGCCCGGCGACAGGGTACAATCAGCCCCAGCATTTT. Protein: CASSPATGYNQPQHF. The chain recombines TRBV7-2 with TRBJ1-5; 7 nucleotides align to TRBD1. V shed 5 bases, J shed 3 bases, and the junction held 7 bases outside the gene matches. The CDR3 is 15 amino acids. The V gene's germline CDR1 is SGHTA and CDR2 FQGNSA.

This clone was observed at least ten times. The chain joins TRBV28 to TRBJ1-5, with 7 bases identical to TRBD1. Losses at the gene ends were 3 bases for V and 7 bases for J; bases not matched to a gene: 6. Germline loops: CDR1 MDHEN, CDR2 SYDVKM. This CDR3 has 14 residues. CDR3 loop: CASSFLGGRQPQHF. The CDR3 bases are TGTGCCAGCAGTTTCCTAGGGGGCAGACAGCCCCAGCATTTT.

In this sample, this clone turned up a few times. Written as DNA, the CDR3 is TGTGCCAGCACCCCGGACTATCGGAGACCCTACGAGCAGTACTTC. Translating gives CASTPDYRRPYEQYF. The chain couples TRBV6-2 or TRBV6-3 to TRBJ2-7, with D perhaps TRBD2 (6 bases). The CDR3 runs 15 residues. The germline V gene encodes CDR1 MNHEY and CDR2 SVGEGT. V was trimmed by 7 bases and J by 2 bases, leaving 18 bases between them.

The chain employs TRBV19 and TRBJ1-1; D is possibly TRBD1 (6 bases). CDR1 and CDR2 from the germline V gene are LNHDA and SQIVND (reference sequence). The CDR3 totals 12 residues. V lost 2 bases and J 8 bases, leaving 9 bases between the germline ends. CDR3 amino acids: CASSIYRGEAFF. Written as DNA, the CDR3 is TGTGCCAGTAGTATATATAGGGGGGAAGCTTTCTTT.

The chain joins TRBV28 to TRBJ1-2, with 7 bases matching TRBD1. Trimming removed 6 bases from V and 8 bases from J; junction bases left unmatched: 15. The CDR3 spans 15 residues. Per germline, CDR1 MDHEN and CDR2 SYDVKM. The CDR3 here is CASSSHLQGQGGYTF. CDR3 DNA: TGTGCCAGCAGCAGCCATCTACAGGGGCAGGGGGGCTACACCTTC.

This clone was counted once. The chain couples TRBV7-2 to TRBJ2-7; TRBD1 matches at 9 bases. The CDR3 runs 15 residues. V gave up 2 bases and J gave up 3 bases; unmatched junction bases: 5. Germline CDR1 SGHTA, CDR2 FQGNSA. The CDR3 loop reads CASSLSGTGFYEQYF. CDR3 DNA: TGTGCCAGCAGCTTAAGTGGGACAGGGTTCTACGAGCAGTACTTC.

The gene calls are TRBV6-5 and TRBJ1-2, with TRBD1 matching 8 bases. The CDR3 length is 13 residues. CDR1 MNHEY and CDR2 SVGAGI come from the germline V gene. Germline trimming cut 8 bases from V and 6 bases from J; bases unmatched to any gene: 8. The CDR3 is CASRGGTGHGYTF. CDR3 sequence (DNA): TGTGCCAGCCGGGGCGGGACAGGTCATGGCTACACCTTC.